This T cell receptor (beta chain) originates from a study of blood T cell repertoires in COVID-19. Overall study context: Samples came from the United States, Italy and Spain, spanning acute and convalescent COVID-19. T cells, B-cell-depleted T cells, or PBMCs supplied cDNA or gDNA.

In the study's own analysis: Amplification of reference gene primers was used by the study to estimate nucleated cell counts. Generated by immunoSEQ multiplex PCR, the TCRdb table keeps only in-frame clones and is missing some. V, J and clone size derive from that table, while D and trimming were established from the DNA sequence. The sample has 150,000 to 170,000 clones, over 60% seen once. The V gene lost 7 bases and the J gene lost 10 bases, with 10 bases spanning the gap. This CDR3 is built from 11 residues. CDR1 is MDHEN, CDR2 SYDVKM, per germline. This TCR was recovered from an older man with acute or convalescent COVID-19. The source material was peripheral blood. The chain employs TRBV28 and TRBJ1-4; D call uncertain. CDR3 in amino acids: CASTSGGKLFF. CDR3 DNA sequence: TGTGCCAGCACCTCGGGAGGAAAACTGTTTTTT. The full variable domain, with the rest looked up from reference TRBV28 and TRBJ1-4, is DVKVTQSSRYLVKRTGEKVFLECVQDMDHENMFWYRQDPGLGLRLIYFSYDVKMKEKGDIPEGYSVSREKKERFSLILESASTNQTSMYLCASTSGGKLFFGSGTQLSVL.